Listed here are 30 T cell receptor beta chains from one sample, sequenced in a study of blood T cell repertoires in COVID-19. TCRdb's table, derived via immunoSEQ multiplex PCR, lists solely in-frame clones and lacks some. This sample has around 250,000 clones, with 80% to 90% found just once. Specimen: PBMCs or T cells enriched from blood (not recorded which). The origin of the receptors is a woman aged 50 to 65 who had recovered from COVID-19.

The chain couples TRBV10-3 to TRBJ2-2, with 12 bases lining up with TRBD1. The CDR3 length is 17 residues. Per the germline V gene, CDR1 is ENHRY and CDR2 is SYGVKD. V was clipped by 2 bases and J by 7 bases; unmatched bases: 8. CDR3 DNA sequence: TGTGCCATCAGTGAGAGGGACAGGGGGCTTTTGGGCGGGGAGCTGTTTTTT. It yields the protein CAISERDRGLLGGELFF.

This clone was seen just once. The chain uses TRBV6-1 and TRBJ2-7; 7 bases fit TRBD2. Trimming cost V 3 bases and J 3 bases; bases outside gene matches: 5. This CDR3 spans 14 amino acids. CDR1 is MNHNS and CDR2 is SASEGT in the germline V gene. The CDR3 spells CASSEGGRDYEQYF. The CDR3 nucleotides are TGTGCCAGCAGTGAGGGCGGGAGAGACTACGAGCAGTACTTC.

Here the CDR3 DNA reads TGTGCCAGCAGTTTCCGTAGTCCAGGGACTGAAGCTTTCTTT. The encoded protein is CASSFRSPGTEAFF. The V and J genes are TRBV28 and TRBJ1-1; a possible D gene is TRBD1 (5 bases). CDR3 length: 14 residues. V was clipped by 3 bases and J by 5 bases, with 13 bases between them. Germline V gene sequence: CDR1 MDHEN, CDR2 SYDVKM.

The chain is built from TRBV19 and TRBJ1-2; D gene ambiguous. The CDR3 runs to 11 residues. Looked up from germline, CDR1 is LNHDA and CDR2 is SQIVND (reference sequence). Trimming left V 5 bases short and J 2 bases short, with 3 bases between. The CDR3 DNA reads as TGTGCCAGTAGTGTAAACTATGGCTACACCTTC. It specifies CASSVNYGYTF.

The V and J genes are TRBV19 and TRBJ2-1; TRBD1 matches at 8 bases. Germline CDR1 and CDR2: LNHDA and SQIVND (reference sequence). This CDR3 is 14 amino acids long. With V trimmed by 4 bases and J by 8 bases, 7 bases remained unmatched. The CDR3 DNA reads as TGTGCCAGTAGTACCTTTCAGGGGGCCGATGAGCAGTTCTTC. Amino acids: CASSTFQGADEQFF.

The V and J genes are TRBV20-1 and TRBJ2-7; TRBD1 might be the D (6 bases). Germline V CDR1 and CDR2: DFQATT, SNEGSKA (reference sequence). V was pared by 3 bases and J by 2 bases, with 8 bases between. This CDR3 is built from 12 residues. In nucleotides, the CDR3 is TGCAGTGCTAGTTACAGGGCCTACGAGCAGTACTTC. Its protein product is CSASYRAYEQYF.

The V gene is TRBV18, the J gene TRBJ2-3; TRBD1 might be the D (7 bases). The CDR3 loop spans 14 amino acids. Trimming stripped 8 bases from V and 6 bases from J, with 18 bases between. Germline values: CDR1 KGHSH, CDR2 LQKENI. This CDR3 reads CASTTGSGGDTQYF. CDR3 nucleotides: TGTGCCAGCACGACCGGATCAGGGGGGGATACGCAGTATTTT.

V gene TRBV24-1 combines with J gene TRBJ1-1, with D maybe TRBD1 (5 bases). This CDR3 has 13 amino acids. V lost 4 bases and J lost 5, with 10 bases in between. Looked up from germline, CDR1 is KGHDR and CDR2 is SFDVKD. The CDR3 loop reads CATSDGGETEAFF. CDR3 DNA: TGTGCCACCAGTGACGGGGGGGAGACTGAAGCTTTCTTT.

The J gene is TRBJ1-1, the V gene TRBV28; TRBD1 matches at 10 bases. Looked up from germline, CDR1 is MDHEN and CDR2 is SYDVKM. This CDR3 region has 17 residues. With V trimmed by 5 bases and J by 7 bases, 16 bases remained unmatched. CDR3 DNA sequence: TGTGCCAGCAGTCTAGGCTCCGGACAGGGGGGATATGGTGAAGCTTTCTTT. Its protein product is CASSLGSGQGGYGEAFF.

V is TRBV28 and J is TRBJ1-2, with D unresolved. Germline values: CDR1 MDHEN, CDR2 SYDVKM. This CDR3 comprises 11 residues. Trimming cost V 5 bases and J 7 bases, with 8 bases left between them. The CDR3 loop is CASSGRAGYTF. The DNA of the CDR3 is TGTGCCAGCAGTGGTAGAGCTGGCTACACCTTC.

V is TRBV24-1 and J is TRBJ2-1, with D perhaps matching TRBD1 (5 bases). Trimming pared 4 bases from V and 3 bases from J, leaving 15 bases between. CDR3 size: 16 residues. Germline loops: CDR1 KGHDR, CDR2 SFDVKD. The CDR3 here is CATSDLPARDYNEQFF. For the CDR3, the DNA is TGTGCCACCAGTGACCTCCCTGCCAGGGACTACAATGAGCAGTTCTTC.

The chain has TRBV2 and TRBJ1-1, with 11 bases aligning to TRBD1. Trimming at V came to 8 bases and at J to 6 bases, leaving 5 bases not matched to a gene. The germline V gene encodes CDR1 SNHLY and CDR2 FYNNEI. The CDR3 is 13 residues long. The CDR3 DNA reads as TGTGCCAGCGGGGACAGGGGGATAGCTGAAGCTTTCTTT. The encoded protein is CASGDRGIAEAFF.

V gene TRBV5-1 combines with J gene TRBJ2-2; tentatively, D is TRBD2 (5 bases). There are 15 residues in the CDR3. Germline-derived CDR1 and CDR2 are SGHRS and YFSETQ. Trimming took 0 bases from V and 1 from J, leaving 7 bases between them. The CDR3: CASSLGTVNTGELFF. The CDR3 DNA reads as TGCGCCAGCAGCTTGGGGACTGTGAACACCGGGGAGCTGTTTTTT.

Only a few counts were recorded for this clone. This sequence joins TRBV2 and TRBJ2-7; 11 bases fit TRBD1. This CDR3 region has 21 residues. V dropped 4 bases and J dropped 3; count of bases not matched to a gene: 23. Per the germline V gene, CDR1 is SNHLY and CDR2 is FYNNEI. The CDR3 loop is CASSAPGTGGIHPNVGYEQYF. The DNA for the CDR3 is TGTGCCAGCAGTGCCCCTGGGACAGGGGGGATACACCCGAACGTTGGCTACGAGCAGTACTTC.

The chain uses TRBV5-1 and TRBJ2-7; 9 nucleotides line up with TRBD2. CDR1 is SGHRS and CDR2 is YFSETQ in the germline V gene. CDR3 length equals 16 residues. The J segment lost 2 bases and the V segment lost 6 bases, leaving 12 bases of the junction unmatched. The CDR3 reads CASKDLSGRTPYEQYF. In DNA, the CDR3 is TGCGCCAGCAAGGATCTCAGCGGGAGGACACCCTACGAGCAGTACTTC.

This chain connects TRBV11-3 to TRBJ2-2, with D uncertain. V was trimmed by 4 bases and J by 2 bases, leaving 8 bases between them. CDR1 is SGHNT and CDR2 is YENEEA in the germline V gene. This CDR3 comprises 14 residues. This CDR3 is CASSYLRNTGELFF. Here the CDR3 DNA reads TGTGCCAGCAGCTACCTTAGAAACACCGGGGAGCTGTTTTTT. The full variable domain, completed using reference TRBV11-3 and TRBJ2-2, is EAGVVQSPRYKIIEKKQPVAFWCNPISGHNTLYWYLQNLGQGPELLIRYENEEAVDDSQLPKDRFSAERLKGVDSTLKIQPAELGDSAVYLCASSYLRNTGELFFGEGSRLTVL.

The gene calls are TRBV27 and TRBJ2-2; possibly TRBD1 for D (5 bases). Germline V CDR1 and CDR2: MNHEY, SMNVEV (reference sequence). The CDR3 runs 15 residues. Trimming pared 7 bases from V and 4 bases from J, leaving 16 bases between. The DNA for the CDR3 is TGTGCCAGCAATTTGTACCCCGACAGCACCGGGGAGCTGTTTTTT. It codes for CASNLYPDSTGELFF.

The CDR3: CASSYTGYQETQYF. As DNA, the CDR3 is TGTGCCAGCAGTTACACAGGTTACCAAGAGACCCAGTACTTC. The chain is built from TRBV6-2 or TRBV6-3 and TRBJ2-5; possibly TRBD1 for D (5 bases). The CDR3 is made up of 14 amino acids. V gave up 2 bases and J gave up 0 bases, with 7 bases separating them. The germline gives CDR1 MNHEY, CDR2 SVGEGT.

The CDR3 DNA follows: TGTGCCATCCGGGGTAGCGGGACTTCCCTGACCAATGAGCAGTTCTTC. It encodes CAIRGSGTSLTNEQFF. This chain joins TRBV10-3 and TRBJ2-1; 8 bases match TRBD2. Germline CDR1 is ENHRY and CDR2 is SYGVKD. This CDR3 is 16 amino acids long. Trimming took 8 bases from V and 6 from J; bases not matched to a gene: 15.

The genes are TRBV7-2 and TRBJ2-1, with D possibly being TRBD2 (6 bases). Trimming left V 6 bases short and J 0 bases short, with 12 bases between. CDR1 is SGHTA, CDR2 FQGNSA, per germline. The CDR3 covers 15 residues. CDR3: CASRFSGDSYNEQFF. The CDR3 DNA sequence: TGTGCCAGCAGGTTCTCGGGAGACTCCTACAATGAGCAGTTCTTC.

CDR3 nucleotides: TGTGCCAGCAGTTACTCGGCAGCTAACTATGGCTACACCTTC. Residues: CASSYSAANYGYTF. The V gene is TRBV6-2 or TRBV6-3, the J gene TRBJ1-2; D remains unclear. The CDR3 covers 14 residues. Trimming pared 0 bases from V and 0 bases from J, leaving 5 bases between. Germline CDR1 reads MNHEY; CDR2 reads SVGEGT.

This clone appeared a few times. This chain connects TRBV7-8 to TRBJ2-7, with D perhaps matching TRBD2 (6 bases). Germline V lookup: CDR1 SGHVS, CDR2 FQNEAQ. The CDR3 consists of 15 residues. Trimming pared 1 base from V and 3 bases from J, leaving 13 bases between. The CDR3 nucleotides are TGTGCCAGCAGCTTAGAGCCCCGGGAGAGCTACGAGCAGTACTTC. Translated, it gives CASSLEPRESYEQYF.

The chain is built from TRBV4-2 and TRBJ2-7, with TRBD1 matching 8 bases. There are 17 residues in the CDR3. The germline CDR1 and CDR2 sequences are LGHNA and YNFKEQ. Losses at the gene ends were 4 bases for V and 2 bases for J; bases not matched to a gene: 13. CDR3 sequence (DNA): TGTGCCAGCAGCCCGATTATAGACAGGGGAGACGCCTACGAGCAGTACTTC. Encoded protein: CASSPIIDRGDAYEQYF.

The V and J genes are TRBV5-8 and TRBJ1-1; the D gene is possibly TRBD1 (5 bases). The CDR3 is made up of 14 amino acids. Germline CDR1 and CDR2: SGHTS and YDEGEE. The V end lost 4 bases, the J end lost 0 bases, and 10 bases lay between the germline ends. CDR3 residues: CASSPGLLNTEAFF. The CDR3 DNA reads as TGTGCCAGCAGCCCGGGACTCTTGAACACTGAAGCTTTCTTT. Using reference TRBV5-8 and TRBJ1-1 for the parts outside the CDR3, the full variable domain is EAGVTQSPTHLIKTRGQQATLRCSPISGHTSVYWYQQALGLGLQFLLWYDEGEERNRGNFPPRFSGRQFPNYSSELNVNALELEDSALYLCASSPGLLNTEAFFGQGTRLTVV.

DNA of the CDR3: TGCGCCAGCAAAGTAGGGACTAGCGGTCCCGTGAAGCAGTACTTC. Protein product: CASKVGTSGPVKQYF. V usage is TRBV5-1 and J usage is TRBJ2-7; 11 bases align to TRBD2. With 6 bases clipped from V and 8 bases from J, the junction kept 13 bases outside the gene matches. The length of the CDR3 is 15 residues. Germline assignment: CDR1 SGHRS and CDR2 YFSETQ.

Points on this clone: Other nucleotide sequences from this sample produce the same CDR3. V and J are TRBV4-1 and TRBJ2-7, with 9 bases aligning to TRBD1. This CDR3 region has 15 residues. Looked up from germline, CDR1 is MGHRA and CDR2 is YSYEKL. With V trimmed by 1 base and J by 2 bases, 3 bases remained unmatched. The CDR3 DNA reads TGCGCCAGCAGCCAAGGAACAGGGGGCCCCTACGAGCAGTACTTC. Its translation is CASSQGTGGPYEQYF.

The chain combines TRBV5-1 with TRBJ1-3; no clear D gene. V gave up 4 bases and J gave up 0 bases, with 8 bases separating them. The CDR3 contains 14 residues. Germline V gives CDR1 SGHRS, CDR2 YFSETQ. The CDR3 sequence is CASSQTASGNTIYF. In nucleotides, the CDR3 is TGCGCCAGCAGCCAAACAGCCTCTGGAAACACCATATATTTT.

The gene calls are TRBV7-8 and TRBJ2-5; tentatively, D is TRBD2 (5 bases). The CDR3 extends over 14 amino acids. The germline gives CDR1 SGHVS, CDR2 FQNEAQ. Between the trimmed V and J ends, which lost 1 base and 4 bases, there was a span of 10 bases. DNA of the CDR3: TGTGCCAGCAGCTTAGTTGGACTTATAGAGACCCAGTACTTC. As protein: CASSLVGLIETQYF.

The chain uses TRBV5-5 and TRBJ1-4; no clear D. The CDR3 has 15 amino acids. Germline V CDR1 and CDR2: SGHKS, YYEKEE (reference sequence). Trimming removed 0 bases at V and 3 bases at J, with 9 bases between. CDR3 sequence: CASSLVAGPNEKLFF. The CDR3 DNA follows: TGTGCCAGCAGCTTGGTGGCAGGTCCTAATGAAAAACTGTTTTTT.

The chain has TRBV6-5 and TRBJ2-1, with D possibly matching TRBD1 (6 bases). The ends were cut back, 5 bases at V and 2 bases at J, with 10 bases in the middle. Per the germline V gene, CDR1 is MNHEY and CDR2 is SVGAGI. The length of the CDR3 is 14 residues. The CDR3 loop reads CASSLQGPYNEQFF. The CDR3 nucleotides read TGTGCCAGCAGTCTACAGGGACCCTACAATGAGCAGTTCTTC.